The 12 T cell receptor beta chains presented below share a single source sample, sequenced in a study of blood T cell repertoires in COVID-19 (dated by TCRdb to 2020 to 2021). The library was generated by the immunoSEQ multiplex PCR assay. TCRdb mirrors the immuneACCESS table, restricted to in-frame sequences. Some clones are absent from its copies; in checked studies, under half trace to an unresolved V gene, and the reason for the others is unknown. Present in this sample are roughly 210,000 clones, 87% of which were seen just once. Together, the top ten hold roughly 7.1% of the sample. What was sequenced was PBMCs or T cells enriched from blood (not recorded which). The receptors here all came from a man aged 25 to 40 in a cohort exposed to, infected with or recovered from COVID-19 (not recorded which).

The chain combines TRBV27 with TRBJ1-5; the D is unclear. The CDR3 is made up of 14 amino acids. V was pared by 1 base and J by 4 bases, with 8 bases between. Germline CDR1 reads MNHEY; CDR2 reads SMNVEV (reference sequence). CDR3 loop: CASSLFFGNQPQHF. DNA of the CDR3: TGTGCCAGCAGTTTATTTTTCGGGAATCAGCCCCAGCATTTT.

This clone was picked up a small number of times. At one end, the junction sequence differs from germline, possibly due to a read error. The gene calls are TRBV5-1 and TRBJ1-2, with D perhaps TRBD1 (6 bases). CDR3 length: 16 residues. Germline V lookup: CDR1 SGHRS, CDR2 YFSETQ. CDR3 sequence: CASSLASASTWQGSAF. DNA of the CDR3: TGCGCCAGCAGCTTGGCTTCAGCTTCTACGTGGCAGGGGAGTGCCTTC.

The chain is built from TRBV25-1 and TRBJ1-2; D remains unclear. Germline CDR1 MGHDK, CDR2 SYGVNS. This CDR3 region has 13 residues. Trimming cost V 0 bases and J 8 bases, with 10 bases left between them. The CDR3 bases are TGTGCCAGCAGTGAATATGAGGGCCAAGGCTACACCTTC. Amino acid sequence: CASSEYEGQGYTF.

The V and J genes are TRBV7-8 and TRBJ1-6, with 10 bases fitting TRBD1. CDR3 length: 17 residues. Germline lookup yields CDR1 SGHVS and CDR2 FQNEAQ. Losses at the gene ends were 4 bases for V and 9 bases for J; bases not matched to a gene: 12. The CDR3 sequence: CASSSIGDRGRTSPLHF. The DNA of the CDR3 is TGTGCCAGCAGCTCGATCGGGGACAGGGGTCGTACTTCACCCCTCCACTTT. Variable domain in full (rest from reference TRBV7-8 and TRBJ1-6): GAGVSQSPRYKVAKRGQDVALRCDPISGHVSLFWYQQALGQGPEFLTYFQNEAQLDKSGLPSDRFFAERPEGSVSTLKIQRTQQEDSAVYLCASSSIGDRGRTSPLHFGNGTRLTVT.

Comment on this clone: One end of the junction does not line up with germline, which may come from a read error. Other DNA sequences from this sample encode an identical CDR3 as well. The rearrangement links TRBV5-6 to TRBJ2-7; D is uncertain. The V gene's germline CDR1 is SGHDT and CDR2 YYEEEE. This CDR3 contains 12 residues. DNA of the CDR3: TGTGCCAGCAGCTTAAGACTCTACGAGCAGTATTTC. Translating gives CASSLRLYEQYF.

This chain joins TRBV19 and TRBJ1-1; 8 bases fit TRBD1. The junction had 5 bases not matched to a gene; V was cut back by 4 bases and J by 10 bases. Germline loops: CDR1 LNHDA, CDR2 SQIVND (reference sequence). This CDR3 comprises 12 residues. This chain's CDR3 is CASSSQGARAFF. CDR3 coding DNA: TGTGCCAGTAGTAGCCAGGGGGCGAGAGCTTTCTTT.

The chain joins TRBV11-1 to TRBJ2-3, with 7 bases fitting TRBD1. Trimming at V came to 1 base and at J to 6 bases, leaving 7 bases not matched to a gene. CDR1 is SGHAT and CDR2 is FQDESV in the germline V gene (reference sequence). The CDR3 contains 15 residues. In DNA, the CDR3 is TGTGCCAGCAGCTTAGATAGACAGGGTAGGGATACGCAGTATTTT. This encodes CASSLDRQGRDTQYF.

V is TRBV7-8 and J is TRBJ2-1; tentative D call: TRBD2 (6 bases). The V gene lost 6 bases and the J gene lost 12 bases, with 33 bases spanning the gap. This CDR3 is built from 18 residues. Germline loops: CDR1 SGHVS, CDR2 FQNEAQ. CDR3 DNA sequence: TGTGCCAGCAGTCTAGCGTCGAGACGTATTACAATGACGGTAGGGCAGTTCTTC. Protein sequence: CASSLASRRITMTVGQFF.

The sample holds one count of this clone. The chain employs TRBV24-1 and TRBJ1-6; D is perhaps TRBD1 (6 bases). The V gene lost 1 base and the J gene lost 6 bases, with 12 bases spanning the gap. CDR1 is KGHDR and CDR2 is SFDVKD in the germline V gene. The CDR3 extends over 16 amino acids. The CDR3 DNA follows: TGTGCCACCAGTGATTTCCGGGGGGCAGTTAATTCACCCCTCCACTTT. Its translation is CATSDFRGAVNSPLHF.

The chain employs TRBV24-1 and TRBJ2-1, with 10 bases fitting TRBD2. The CDR3 loop spans 18 amino acids. V lost 4 bases and J lost 2; bases outside the gene matches: 10. Germline CDR1 KGHDR, CDR2 SFDVKD. CDR3 coding DNA: TGTGCCACCAGTGAGCAACCGGGGGGACTAGCGCCCTACAATGAGCAGTTCTTC. Translation: CATSEQPGGLAPYNEQFF.

The genes are TRBV11-3 and TRBJ2-1, with 16 nucleotides matching TRBD2. Germline lookup yields CDR1 SGHNT and CDR2 YENEEA. CDR3 length: 20 amino acids. Trimming took 5 bases from V and 4 from J; bases not matched to a gene: 14. CDR3 sequence reads: CASSPKTGTSGRADYNEQFF. Written as DNA, the CDR3 is TGTGCCAGCAGCCCCAAGACCGGGACTAGCGGGAGGGCCGATTACAATGAGCAGTTCTTC. Combining the CDR3 with reference TRBV11-3 and TRBJ2-1 gives the whole variable domain EAGVVQSPRYKIIEKKQPVAFWCNPISGHNTLYWYLQNLGQGPELLIRYENEEAVDDSQLPKDRFSAERLKGVDSTLKIQPAELGDSAVYLCASSPKTGTSGRADYNEQFFGPGTRLTVL.

This chain connects TRBV3-1 (or the pseudogene TRBV3-2) to TRBJ2-7; D is uncertain. The CDR3 consists of 14 residues. V was pared by 2 bases and J by 1 base, with 9 bases between. Germline V gene data show CDR1 as LGHDT and CDR2 as YNNKEL (reference sequence). The CDR3 coding sequence is TGTGCCAGCAGCCAAATTCTCCAGTCCTACGAGCAGTACTTC. Its translation is CASSQILQSYEQYF.